This T cell receptor beta chain stems from a study of T cells in Graves' hyperthyroidism and ophthalmopathy. Overall study results and limits: The blood repertoire included most of the expanded thyroid clonotypes above 0.001.

Authors of the study amplified TCR beta CDR3 regions from RNA transcripts. Carried out on the TCR CDR3, a first-round RT-PCR used the HTBI primer set. TCRdb called the multiplex PCR reads again in MiXCR, with one record for every CDR3 protein. The table lists over 300,000 distinct CDR3 sequences, approximately 15% of them singletons. Uncontrolled infection, other autoimmune disease, pregnancy or lactation excluded patients. CDR3 length: 16 residues. Germline CDR1 reads SGHAT; CDR2 reads FQNNGV. Trimming took 5 bases from V and 0 from J, leaving 14 bases between them. The sample holds many counts of this clonotype. What it binds is unknown.

V and J are TRBV11-2 and TRBJ1-3; D is undetermined. Sequencing used blood. This clonotype originated in an older woman with Graves' hyperthyroidism. The CDR3 DNA reads TGTGCCAGCAGCACCTTTCGCTCAGCCTCTGGAAACACCATATATTTT. It is translated as CASSTFRSASGNTIYF.